Here is one T cell receptor beta chain with its context. This clone's antigen is unknown. No base quality values were provided; no much bigger clone lies one nucleotide off. CDR1 is given as PRHDT and CDR2 as FYEKMQ, both from the germline V gene (reference sequence). From the cysteine through the phenylalanine, the CDR3 covers 15 amino acids. This entry keeps only the CDR3 DNA: 45 bases, framed from base 1. Trimming removed 6 bases from V and 5 bases from J; the gene matches leave 10 bases unexplained. The entry originates in a study of cytomegalovirus exposure and HLA in healthy donors (dated 2017 in TCRdb). In the study overall: In an earlier analysis of 587 of the donors, approximately 300 Gb of sequence data and roughly 100 million unique TCR beta sequences from 180 million or so T cells were reported. An early release that covered about 640 HLA-typed donors contained about 300 gigabases of sequencing data and tens of millions of unique TCR sequences. Among the approximately 400 genotyped donors, 75% to 90% belonged to the genetic ancestry cluster associated with self-reported Caucasian donors. The aim of the study was to test whether cataloging public T cell receptors could identify signatures of past pathogen exposure. The study profiled the T cell repertoires of fewer than 850 subjects by immunosequencing and related them to cytomegalovirus serostatus. Along with the approximately 670-subject first cohort, a separate validation cohort of approximately 110 different subjects was used. The study combined high-throughput TCR immunosequencing, statistical association of individual TCRs with disease status, and machine learning to predict cytomegalovirus infection status. To study patterns of TCR occurrence, a later analysis re-analyzed previously published TCR beta repertoires from 666 donors and added high-resolution HLA genotyping. The later analysis used no new phenotypic data to find candidate immune exposures, relying instead on TCR beta sequences and their occurrence across donors. To decide whether each TCR beta V gene segment behaved as functional or pseudogenic, an earlier analysis of fewer than 750 of the donors relied on high-throughput TCR beta sequencing. Donor age, sex, ethnicity and CMV serostatus were collected together with the repertoire data. Genome-wide SNP genotypes for about 65% of the 666 donors were used in a later genetic analysis, which treated that subset as a discovery cohort. All discovery cohort repertoires had been generated on a single sequencing platform. Both class I and class II loci were covered by HLA typing, at four-digit resolution. Typing coverage differed by locus: A, B, C, DRB1 and DQB1 were typed in roughly 620-630 donors, DQA1 in about 550, DPA1 in some 600, and DPB1 in roughly 470. Four to six DR-DQ haplotypes were handled as single units for association and clustering, since linkage in the cohort was strong. Across approximately 400 genotyped donors of the cohort, an average of about 220,000 unique TCR beta nucleotide sequences per donor were sequenced, and 15% to 20% of those sequences were non-productive. Study-level results and caveats: A further reported finding was that TCR beta sequences accurately predicted the HLA-A and HLA-B alleles for most subjects in the first cohort. In an earlier analysis of a few hundred of the donors, most TCR beta V segments were observed in productive rearrangements about 87% or about 30% of the time, broadly matching IMGT annotations. In a later analysis, several top co-occurrence clusters were reported to appear linked to parvovirus B19, influenza, CMV and Epstein-Barr virus. The cohort was sequenced for TCR beta chains only, and without alpha or paired-chain data the features that could be detected were limited. In vitro tests confirmed that a few of the cytomegalovirus-associated TCR beta chains recognize cytomegalovirus antigens. The classifier was reported to diagnose cytomegalovirus status with high specificity and sensitivity in both the original cohort and the validation cohort. Because some donors lacked HLA typing at each locus, the association tests relied only on the typed subset. The authors suggested that the approach could potentially be extended to other disease states and immunological phenotypes. Some IMGT-functional V segments, including TRBV6-2 and TRBV6-3, could not be distinguished by the 87-base-pair reads and were therefore excluded. For the cohort, immune exposure information was limited to CMV serostatus. When HLA alleles, especially DR and DQ, strongly co-occurred, TCR associations were difficult to assign to individual alleles. In the study, approximately 160 TCR beta chains were listed as associated with cytomegalovirus. A later analysis found that HLA-associated TCR beta chains were more clonally expanded and had lower generation probabilities than equally common non-associated chains. In a later analysis, some 17,000 TCR beta sequences were associated with specific HLA alleles at a false discovery rate of 0.05. Because counts were too low, roughly 17 rarely observed V segments, including chromosome 9 orphons, were left out of the earlier analysis of 587 of the donors. A later analysis found that TCR association rates varied across HLA loci, with DRB1 alleles showing the most associated TCRs and HLA-C alleles the fewest. Presence/absence analyses assumed roughly uniform sequencing depth across donors, an assumption that may not hold. Most CMV-associated TCR beta chains appeared to be HLA-restricted in a later analysis, and the HLA associations seemed to be driven largely by CMV exposure. A group of highly shared sequence variants was considered likely to be a technical artifact of the sequencing pipeline. V-gene and J-gene trimming of TCR beta chains was associated with a missense DCLRE1C variant in a later genetic analysis, and the association was replicated in an independent cohort. Most TCR sequences were seen in very few donors, while some public TCRs were found in many individuals. A later genetic analysis reported fewer N-insertions in productive TCRs among donors in an Asian-associated ancestry cluster than the roughly 640-donor mean. Correlated functional status among segregating V segments might be attributable to linkage disequilibrium, but an unknown experimental factor could not be ruled out.

Receptor amplification or capture employed the immunoSEQ multiplex PCR assay. For the multiplex PCR, a mixture combining 60 forward primers for TCR Vbeta segments and 13 reverse primers for TCR Jbeta segments was used. The CDR3 region of rearranged TCR beta genes was amplified from genomic DNA with a multiplex PCR assay. The Illumina HiSeq System was used to sequence the amplified TCR beta libraries as 87-base-pair reads. Regarding the original processing steps: Across the 500 to 850 repertoires, a later analysis counted approximately 83 million unique TCR beta chains, approximately 12 million of which were shared by at least two donors. Raw reads were error-corrected and collapsed into unique sequences with a nearest-neighbor algorithm that merged closely related sequences to remove PCR and sequencing errors. CDR3 sequences were aligned to IMGT reference sequences to assign V, D and J gene segments. For a sequence to be retained, a match of at least six nucleotides was required to both a V gene segment and a J gene segment. A rearrangement was called productive if the CDR3 had no stop codons and remained in frame with V and J, and every other rearrangement was called non-productive. CDR3 was defined according to IMGT convention as the region running from the second conserved V-encoded cysteine to the conserved J-encoded phenylalanine. In an earlier analysis of some 550 of the donors, sequences lacking an unambiguous match to a single V gene segment were excluded. An earlier analysis of a few hundred of the donors called V segments functional above 56.7% productive rearrangements and segregating when the between-donor standard deviation exceeded 5%. A statistical classification framework was built to diagnose cytomegalovirus status from the catalog of TCR beta chain sequences. A later analysis assigned V and J genes by comparing TCR nucleotide sequences with IMGT/GENE-DB human TR gene sequences. The TCRdist pipeline was used in a later analysis to assign CDR3 sequences and most-parsimonious VDJ recombination scenarios. In a later analysis, each TCR beta chain was defined by its CDR3 amino acid sequence together with its V-gene family, and reads lacking a unique V-gene family were excluded. A later analysis removed 500 to 650 highly shared, low-generation-probability nucleotide sequences to deal with suspected cross-contamination and a sequencing artifact. A later analysis calculated a clonal expansion index for each public chain from normalized within-repertoire ranks of inferred template counts. In a later analysis, generation probabilities were computed using a VDJ recombination model fitted to out-of-frame rearrangements, and the results were checked against IGoR. In a later analysis, hypergeometric tests were used to score TCR-TCR, TCR-HLA and TCR-CMV co-occurrence, with a repertoire-size bias correction applied to TCR pairs. In a later analysis, false discovery rates were estimated by permuting HLA or CMV assignments 20 times. In a later analysis, co-occurring TCRs were grouped with DBSCAN, and TCRdist sequence similarity was added when clustering was performed within HLA-allele-positive subsets. Co-occurrence clustering excluded repertoires with fewer than 30,000 or more than 120,000 public chains, plus five with anomalous nucleotide sharing. TCRdb holds this immuneACCESS table with in-frame rearrangements only. Some clones are missing; in checked studies, unresolved V genes explain under half, and the rest has no known cause. V, J and clone size were drawn from that table, and D and trimming were deduced from the DNA. The sample has approximately 150,000 clones on record, less than 85% of them singletons. Less than 2% of the sample is taken by the ten largest.

The cohort consisted of hundreds of healthy bone marrow donors. At the time of sampling, all cohort members were nominally healthy, though unrecorded immune exposures were likely present. The donor tested CMV seronegative and was one of the 352 seronegative cohort members. A peripheral blood sample was provided by each donor, and peripheral blood mononuclear cells were used for TCR beta sequencing. Genomic DNA was extracted from the blood cell samples with the Qiagen DNeasy Blood Extraction Kit. Material for sequencing was PBMCs. This receptor chain uses TRBV13 and TRBJ1-1; 9 junctional bases match TRBD1. The receptor was derived from a man aged 40-49 years in good health and CMV-seronegative. The bases read TGTGCCAGCAGTTTCGCCGGGACAGGGCTGACTGAAGCTTTCTTT. Translated, it gives CASSFAGTGLTEAFF. Here the CDR3 is joined to the reference TRBV13 and TRBJ1-1 genes, and the full variable domain is: AAGVIQSPRHLIKEKRETATLKCYPIPRHDTVYWYQQGPGQDPQFLISFYEKMQSDKGSIPDRFSAQQFSDYHSELNMSSLELGDSALYFCASSFAGTGLTEAFFGQGTRLTVV.